Below, 3 T cell receptor beta chains from the same sample are listed, as sequenced in a study of blood T cell repertoires in COVID-19. The assay was immunoSEQ multiplex PCR, and TCRdb's table has in-frame clones only and misses some. The sample holds some 390,000 clones, approximately 91% seen once. Sequencing was done on a sample of peripheral blood. These receptors all stem from a woman aged 40 to 49 with COVID-19, enrolled during active disease.

This clone was seen only a few times. J is TRBJ2-1 and V is TRBV5-5; 10 positions agree with TRBD2. V shed 2 bases and J 2 bases; nucleotides not matched to a gene: 1. The CDR3 is 15 amino acids. Germline V gives CDR1 SGHKS, CDR2 YYEKEE (reference sequence). The CDR3 DNA reads as TGTGCCAGCAGCTTCACTAGCGGGACCTACAATGAGCAGTTCTTC. Residues: CASSFTSGTYNEQFF.

V is TRBV5-1 and J is TRBJ2-7; tentatively, D is TRBD1 (6 bases). Germline assignment: CDR1 SGHRS and CDR2 YFSETQ. The CDR3 extends over 14 amino acids. Trimming took 4 bases from V and 3 from J, leaving 14 bases between them. The CDR3 DNA reads as TGCGCCAGCAGCCGTCCGGGACAAATCTACGAGCAGTACTTC. Translating it yields CASSRPGQIYEQYF.

The rearrangement links TRBV7-2 to TRBJ1-5; 9 bases fit TRBD1. With V trimmed by 2 bases and J by 6 bases, 5 bases remained unmatched. The CDR3 sequence is 15 residues long. Germline lookup yields CDR1 SGHTA and CDR2 FQGNSA. In nucleotides, the CDR3 is TGTGCCAGCAGCTTATGGACAGGGGTCGTTCAGCCCCAGCATTTT. It codes for CASSLWTGVVQPQHF.